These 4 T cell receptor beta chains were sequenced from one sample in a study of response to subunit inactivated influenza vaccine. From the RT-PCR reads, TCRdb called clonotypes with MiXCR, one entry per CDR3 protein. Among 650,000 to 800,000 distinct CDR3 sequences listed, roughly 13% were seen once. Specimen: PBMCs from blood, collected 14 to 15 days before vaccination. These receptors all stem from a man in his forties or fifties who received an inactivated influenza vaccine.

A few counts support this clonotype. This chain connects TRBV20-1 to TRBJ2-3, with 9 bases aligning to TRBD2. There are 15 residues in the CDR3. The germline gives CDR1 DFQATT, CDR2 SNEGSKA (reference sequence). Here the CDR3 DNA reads TGCAGCAAGTTAGGGGCTAGCGGGGTGACAGATACGCAGTATTTT. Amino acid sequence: CSKLGASGVTDTQYF.

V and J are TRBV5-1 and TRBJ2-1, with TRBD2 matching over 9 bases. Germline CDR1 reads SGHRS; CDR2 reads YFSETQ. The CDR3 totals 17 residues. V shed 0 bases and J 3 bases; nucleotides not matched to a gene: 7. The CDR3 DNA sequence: TGCGCCAGCAGCTTGGCCCCGCGGGGGGGTAACTACAATGAGCAGTTCTTC. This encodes CASSLAPRGGNYNEQFF.

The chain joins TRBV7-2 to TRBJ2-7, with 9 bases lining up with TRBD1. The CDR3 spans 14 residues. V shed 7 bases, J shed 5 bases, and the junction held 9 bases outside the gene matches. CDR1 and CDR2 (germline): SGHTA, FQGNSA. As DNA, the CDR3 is TGTGCCAGCACTCGAGGGACAGGGCGGAACGAGCAGTACTTC. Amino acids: CASTRGTGRNEQYF.

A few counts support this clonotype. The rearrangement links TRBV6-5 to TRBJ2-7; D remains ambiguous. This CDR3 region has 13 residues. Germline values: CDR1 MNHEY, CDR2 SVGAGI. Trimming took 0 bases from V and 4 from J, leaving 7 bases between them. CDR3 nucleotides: TGTGCCAGCAGTTACTCCAATAAATACGAGCAGTACTTC. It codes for CASSYSNKYEQYF.